A single sample gave rise to the 10 T cell receptor beta chains below, sequenced in a study of long-term antiretroviral therapy in people with HIV. The immunoSEQ assay was v3.0, run at survey level. Repertoires were generated with immunoSEQ multiplex PCR, while TCRdb's copy carries only in-frame clones and drops some. The sample lists about 41,000 clones; around 93% were seen once. Sequencing used unsorted PBMCs, obtained 9 to 9.5 years after starting antiretroviral therapy. Receptors originate from a man aged 30 to 45 with HIV.

The rearrangement uses TRBV7-9 and TRBJ2-2; 7 bases align to TRBD1. V trimming: 5 bases; J trimming: 4 bases; junction bases outside the gene matches: 7. The CDR3 runs to 15 residues. Looked up from germline, CDR1 is SEHNR and CDR2 is FQNEAQ (reference sequence). CDR3 sequence: CASSRGQLSTGELFF. The CDR3 nucleotides read TGTGCCAGCAGCCGGGGACAGCTTTCCACCGGGGAGCTGTTTTTT.

The rearrangement uses TRBV10-3 and TRBJ2-7; a weak D match, TRBD2 (6 bases). The CDR3 has 11 residues. Trimming pared 5 bases from V and 7 bases from J, leaving 9 bases between. CDR1 and CDR2 from the germline V gene are ENHRY and SYGVKD. The CDR3 bases are TGTGCCATCAGTAGAGGAGGGGAGCAGTACTTC. This encodes CAISRGGEQYF.

V is TRBV7-9 and J is TRBJ1-4; unclear D gene. V lost 5 bases and J lost 2, with 9 bases in between. This CDR3 is 14 amino acids long. Germline CDR1 and CDR2: SEHNR and FQNEAQ (reference sequence). The CDR3 DNA is TGTGCCAGCAGCCAGGACGGCACTAATGAAAAACTGTTTTTT. Encoded protein: CASSQDGTNEKLFF.

Sample share makes this clone medium-sized. The chain recombines TRBV7-9 with TRBJ2-7; D is possibly TRBD1 (6 bases). The CDR3 is 16 amino acids. Looked up from germline, CDR1 is SEHNR and CDR2 is FQNEAQ (reference sequence). Trimming took off 5 bases at V and 2 bases at J, with 19 bases between the two ends. The CDR3 sequence is CASSPTGTGITYEQYF. The CDR3 coding sequence is TGTGCCAGCAGCCCAACCGGTACAGGGATCACCTACGAGCAGTACTTC.

The gene calls are TRBV6-9 and TRBJ2-3; TRBD1 or TRBD2 may be the D gene (7 bases each). CDR1 MNHGY and CDR2 SVAAGI come from the germline V gene. The CDR3 extends over 16 amino acids. V was shortened by 5 bases and J by 6 bases, with 21 bases between the two germline ends. In nucleotides, the CDR3 is TGTGCCAGCAGTCGCCGGGACAGCGGGGAAAAGGATACGCAGTATTTT. It encodes CASSRRDSGEKDTQYF.

CDR3 bases: TGTGCCAGCAGCTTGGGGATAGCGGGGGCGCTTCGCACAGATACGCAGTATTTT. It specifies CASSLGIAGALRTDTQYF. This chain joins TRBV5-6 and TRBJ2-3; 9 bases are shared with TRBD2. Germline assignment: CDR1 SGHDT and CDR2 YYEEEE. V was pared by 0 bases and J by 1 base, with 9 bases of the junction left unmatched. The CDR3 extends over 18 amino acids.

This sequence joins TRBV11-2 and TRBJ1-1; no clear D gene. V was cut by 1 base and J by 5 bases, with 5 bases left in between. This CDR3 region has 12 residues. CDR1 SGHAT and CDR2 FQNNGV come from the germline V gene. The CDR3 sequence is CASSLGETEAFF. The CDR3 DNA sequence: TGTGCCAGCAGCTTAGGAGAAACTGAAGCTTTCTTT. The complete variable domain, with remaining parts taken from reference TRBV11-2 and TRBJ1-1, reads EAGVAQSPRYKIIEKRQSVAFWCNPISGHATLYWYQQILGQGPKLLIQFQNNGVVDDSQLPKDRFSAERLKGVDSTLKIQPAKLEDSAVYLCASSLGETEAFFGQGTRLTVV.

The chain couples TRBV19 to TRBJ1-2; 12 bases are shared with TRBD1. After removal of 5 bases from V and 8 bases from J, the junction contained 12 bases not matched to a gene. CDR3 length: 16 amino acids. Looked up from germline, CDR1 is LNHDA and CDR2 is SQIVND (reference sequence). The CDR3 loop reads CASSPLPGQGAFGYTF. Written as DNA, the CDR3 is TGTGCCAGTAGTCCTCTCCCGGGACAGGGGGCATTCGGCTACACCTTC.

The chain carries TRBV5-8 and TRBJ1-4; D remains ambiguous. The V gene lost 0 bases and the J gene lost 15 bases, with 12 bases spanning the gap. CDR3 length: 12 amino acids. Germline assignment: CDR1 SGHTS and CDR2 YDEGEE. As DNA, the CDR3 is TGTGCCAGCAGCTTGGCCACCGGGCCCTTGTTTTTT. This encodes CASSLATGPLFF.

This chain links TRBV6-6 with TRBJ2-7; D possibly corresponds to TRBD1 (5 bases). CDR1 is MNHNY, CDR2 SVGAGI, per germline (reference sequence). This CDR3 comprises 14 residues. The V end was cut by 7 bases, the J end by 3 bases, with 16 bases between. The CDR3 sequence is CASTQGPEGYEQYV. For the CDR3, the DNA is TGTGCCAGCACCCAGGGCCCTGAAGGCTACGAGCAGTACGTC.